The 11 T cell receptor beta chains listed next were all sequenced from one sample in a study of CD8 T cells in ankylosing spondylitis. One entry per CDR3 protein, called by TCRdb with MiXCR from the 5' RACE reads. The data contain more than 150,000 distinct CDR3 sequences, 11% of them seen just once; the ten biggest clones take up 25% to 35%. The sequencing sample was made of blood, either unsorted or a sorted T cell fraction (not recorded which). Receptors were obtained from a male donor with ankylosing spondylitis or in good health (not recorded which).

This clonotype was recorded many times. V and J are TRBV24-1 and TRBJ2-1; TRBD2 aligns across 9 bases. The CDR3 has 17 residues. Germline V gene lookup returns CDR1 KGHDR and CDR2 SFDVKD. Germline trimming cut 4 bases from V and 4 bases from J; bases unmatched to any gene: 10. The CDR3 region has the DNA TGTGCCACCAGTGAAAGTCACGTTACTAGCGGGTACAATGAGCAGTTCTTC. It is translated as CATSESHVTSGYNEQFF.

This clonotype was detected many times. The chain uses TRBV5-1 and TRBJ2-1; TRBD2 matches 9 bases. Trimming at V came to 4 bases and at J to 0 bases, leaving 8 bases not matched to a gene. This CDR3 is 17 amino acids long. In germline, CDR1 is SGHRS, CDR2 YFSETQ. The CDR3 region has the DNA TGCGCCAGCAGCCCTTTAGCGGGGGAGAGCTCCTACAATGAGCAGTTCTTC. Residues: CASSPLAGESSYNEQFF.

This clonotype was counted at least ten times. V gene TRBV5-1 combines with J gene TRBJ2-7; no clear D. The V gene's germline CDR1 is SGHRS and CDR2 YFSETQ. The CDR3 runs to 13 residues. With 4 bases removed from V and 3 bases from J, the gap between germline ends came to 11 bases. CDR3 bases: TGCGCCAGCAGCAAGGGTCTCCACTACGAGCAGTACTTC. Its translation is CASSKGLHYEQYF.

This clonotype was seen ten or more times. The chain combines TRBV29-1 with TRBJ2-3; no reliable D call. Germline-derived CDR1 and CDR2 are SQVTM and ANQGSEA. There are 12 residues in the CDR3. Between the trimmed V and J ends, which lost 2 bases and 4 bases, there was a span of 7 bases. The CDR3 DNA reads TGCAGCGTTGAAATGGGCGCAGATACGCAGTATTTT. It translates to CSVEMGADTQYF.

This clonotype was seen many times. This sequence joins TRBV6-1 and TRBJ2-2; 8 nucleotides line up with TRBD1. The germline V gene has CDR1 MNHNS and CDR2 SASEGT. V shed 5 bases, J shed 7 bases, and the junction held 12 bases outside the gene matches. CDR3 length: 16 amino acids. For the CDR3, the DNA is TGTGCCAGCAGTACCGGACAGGGAAGGGGCAGCGGGGAGCTGTTTTTT. It is translated as CASSTGQGRGSGELFF.

This clonotype showed up just a few times. The genes are TRBV27 and TRBJ2-1; 8 positions agree with TRBD2. Germline V lookup: CDR1 MNHEY, CDR2 SMNVEV (reference sequence). V lost 6 bases and J lost 3; bases outside the gene matches: 7. This CDR3 spans 15 amino acids. The CDR3 sequence is CASSPPGLVYNEQFF. CDR3 DNA: TGTGCCAGCAGCCCCCCGGGACTAGTCTACAATGAGCAGTTCTTC.

This clonotype occurred many times. This sequence joins TRBV6-5 and TRBJ1-5, with a possible D match to TRBD1 (6 bases). Germline V gene sequence: CDR1 MNHEY, CDR2 SVGAGI. Trimming took 5 bases from V and 0 from J, leaving 11 bases between them. The CDR3 is 15 residues long. CDR3 in amino acids: CASSTDRFSNQPQHF. CDR3 DNA sequence: TGTGCCAGCAGTACCGACAGGTTTAGCAATCAGCCCCAGCATTTT.

V is TRBV12-3 or TRBV12-4 and J is TRBJ2-7; D is unclear. Trimming removed 0 bases from V and 6 bases from J, with 15 bases in between. The CDR3 is made up of 15 amino acids. CDR3 region: CASSLARVLKSEQYF. Written as DNA, the CDR3 is TGTGCCAGCAGTTTAGCACGGGTCCTTAAAAGCGAGCAGTACTTC.

This clonotype occurred once. The genes are TRBV24-1 and TRBJ2-3; D tentatively reads TRBD1 or TRBD2 (5 bases each). The V end lost 5 bases, the J end lost 6 bases, and 11 bases lay between the germline ends. Germline V gene sequence: CDR1 KGHDR, CDR2 SFDVKD. The CDR3 length is 13 residues. CDR3 protein: CATSARWDDTQYF. The CDR3, as DNA: TGTGCCACCAGTGCCAGGTGGGACGATACGCAGTATTTT.

Many counts were recorded for this clonotype. V and J are TRBV29-1 and TRBJ2-2, with 12 bases fitting TRBD1. The CDR3 sequence is 15 residues long. J was trimmed by 4 bases and V by 6 bases; bases with no gene match: 6. The germline V gene encodes CDR1 SQVTM and CDR2 ANQGSEA. The CDR3 loop is CSVGDRGRLTGELFF. The CDR3 coding sequence is TGCAGCGTGGGGGACAGGGGGCGCCTCACCGGGGAGCTGTTTTTT.

This clonotype was seen many times. DNA for the CDR3: TGTGCCAGCAGTGAGTCATGGGATACTGAAGCTTTCTTT. This translates into CASSESWDTEAFF. The rearrangement joins TRBV6-1 to TRBJ1-1, with D uncertain. Trimming pared 3 bases from V and 5 bases from J, leaving 10 bases between. Germline lookup yields CDR1 MNHNS and CDR2 SASEGT. The CDR3 is 13 residues long.